This T cell receptor beta chain is drawn from a study of T-cell memory formation after mild COVID-19. V was shortened by 1 base and J by 4 bases, with 10 bases between the two germline ends. This CDR3 has 14 amino acids. Looked up from germline, CDR1 is SEHNR and CDR2 is FQNEAQ (reference sequence). Constant-segment-primed 5'RACE gave TCR alpha and TCR beta cDNA libraries with sample barcodes and UMIs. TCRdb fed the 5' RACE reads into MiXCR, producing one record per CDR3 protein. The data contain under 450,000 distinct CDR3 sequences, roughly an eighth of them singletons. On this clonotype itself: The antigen remains undetermined.

Study results and caveats: Contracting clones localized mainly to CM and EM when CD4+ and mainly to EMRA when CD8+.

The rearrangement links TRBV7-9 to TRBJ1-1; D not resolved. The TCR comes from a man aged 18 to 29 who had mild COVID-19 (a few samples of this study predate the infection). Cell type and time point are not known. Sequencing used PBMCs or a T cell subset sorted from them (not recorded which). CDR3 protein: CASSLDREFTEAFF. The CDR3 DNA reads as TGTGCCAGCAGCTTAGATAGGGAGTTCACTGAAGCTTTCTTT.